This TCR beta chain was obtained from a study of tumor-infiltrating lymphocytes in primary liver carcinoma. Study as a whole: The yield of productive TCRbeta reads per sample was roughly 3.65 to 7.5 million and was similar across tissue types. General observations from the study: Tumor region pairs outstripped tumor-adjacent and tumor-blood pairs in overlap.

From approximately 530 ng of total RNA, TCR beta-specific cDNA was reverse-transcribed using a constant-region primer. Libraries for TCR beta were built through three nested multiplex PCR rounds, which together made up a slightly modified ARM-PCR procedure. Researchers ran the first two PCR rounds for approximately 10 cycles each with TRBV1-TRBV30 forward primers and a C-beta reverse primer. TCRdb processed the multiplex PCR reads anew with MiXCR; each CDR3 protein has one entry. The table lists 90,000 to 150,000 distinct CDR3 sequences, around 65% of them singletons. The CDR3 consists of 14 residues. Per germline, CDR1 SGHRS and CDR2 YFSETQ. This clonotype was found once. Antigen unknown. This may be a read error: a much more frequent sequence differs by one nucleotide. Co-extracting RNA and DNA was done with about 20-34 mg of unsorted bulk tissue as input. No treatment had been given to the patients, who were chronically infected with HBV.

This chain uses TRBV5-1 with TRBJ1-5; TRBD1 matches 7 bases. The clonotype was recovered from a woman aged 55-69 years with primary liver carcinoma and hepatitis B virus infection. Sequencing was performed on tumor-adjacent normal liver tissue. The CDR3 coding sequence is TGCACCAGCAGCGTATCAGGGGGGGATCAGCCCCAGCATTTT. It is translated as CTSSVSGGDQPQHF.